The 2 T cell receptor beta chains below all came from one sample that was sequenced in a study of OX40 agonist ivuxolimab in advanced cancers. Libraries were prepared by immunoSEQ multiplex PCR; TCRdb keeps only in-frame clonotypes and omits some of them. The table lists about 46,000 clones, about 88% of them singletons. The sequencing here drew on CD4+ or CD8+ T cells sorted from blood, taken in a trial of the OX40 agonist ivuxolimab. The receptors shown here come from an adult with an advanced solid tumor such as melanoma, head and neck, liver or kidney cancer.

The chain joins TRBV21-1 to TRBJ1-3. TRBV21-1 is marked as a pseudogene. The CDR3 runs to 16 residues. CDR3 sequence reads: CASSNLPICSGNTIYF. The CDR3 DNA reads TGTGCCAGCAGCAACTTACCTATCTGCTCTGGAAACACCATATATTTT.

The gene calls are TRBV6-5 and TRBJ2-5, with D possibly TRBD2 on 7 matching bases. The germline CDR1 and CDR2 sequences are MNHEY and SVGAGI. The ends were cut back, 5 bases at V and 3 bases at J, with 13 bases in the middle. The CDR3 runs 14 residues. The CDR3: CASSGGAWKETQYF. The CDR3 region has the DNA TGTGCCAGCAGTGGGGGGGCGTGGAAAGAGACCCAGTACTTC.